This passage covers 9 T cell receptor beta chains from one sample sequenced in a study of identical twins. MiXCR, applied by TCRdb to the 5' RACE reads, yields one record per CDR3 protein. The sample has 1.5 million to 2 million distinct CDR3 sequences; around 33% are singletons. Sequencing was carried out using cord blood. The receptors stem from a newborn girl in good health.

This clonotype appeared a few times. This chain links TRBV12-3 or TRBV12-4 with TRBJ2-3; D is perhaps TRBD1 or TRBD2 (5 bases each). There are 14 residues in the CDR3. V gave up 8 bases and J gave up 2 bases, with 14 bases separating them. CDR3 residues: CASDLGAPTDTQYF. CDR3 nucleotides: TGTGCCAGCGACCTCGGGGCCCCCACAGATACGCAGTATTTT.

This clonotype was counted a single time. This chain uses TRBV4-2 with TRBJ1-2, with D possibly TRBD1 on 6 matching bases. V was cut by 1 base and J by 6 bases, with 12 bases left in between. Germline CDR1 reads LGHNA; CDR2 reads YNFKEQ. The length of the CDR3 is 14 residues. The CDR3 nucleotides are TGTGCCAGCAGCCAAGGAACAGGGATCGATGGCTACACCTTC. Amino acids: CASSQGTGIDGYTF.

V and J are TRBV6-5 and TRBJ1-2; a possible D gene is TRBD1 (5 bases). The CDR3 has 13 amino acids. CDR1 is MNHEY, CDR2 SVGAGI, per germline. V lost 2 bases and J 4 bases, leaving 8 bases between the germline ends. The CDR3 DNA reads TGTGCCAGCAGTTACGAGGGGTTCTATGGCTACACCTTC. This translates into CASSYEGFYGYTF.

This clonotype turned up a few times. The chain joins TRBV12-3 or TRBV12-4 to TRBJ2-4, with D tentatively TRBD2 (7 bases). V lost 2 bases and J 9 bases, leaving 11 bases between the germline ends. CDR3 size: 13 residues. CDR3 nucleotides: TGTGCCAGCAGTTTACGGGGGGCCGGCATTCAGTACTTC. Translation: CASSLRGAGIQYF.

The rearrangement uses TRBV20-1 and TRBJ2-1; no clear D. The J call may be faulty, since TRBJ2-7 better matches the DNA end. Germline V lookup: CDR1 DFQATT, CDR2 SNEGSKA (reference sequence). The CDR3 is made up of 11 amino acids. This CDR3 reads CSATMYNEQYF. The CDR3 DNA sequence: TGCAGTGCTACAATGTACAATGAGCAGTACTTC.

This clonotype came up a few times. As DNA, the CDR3 is TGTGCCAGCAGACTAGGGCCAGCCTGGAGCTCCTACGAGCAGTACTTC. Its protein is CASRLGPAWSSYEQYF. The chain employs TRBV27 and TRBJ2-7, with D tentatively TRBD2 (5 bases). Germline loops: CDR1 MNHEY, CDR2 SMNVEV (reference sequence). The CDR3 runs 16 residues. Trimming stripped 6 bases from V and 0 bases from J, with 18 bases between.

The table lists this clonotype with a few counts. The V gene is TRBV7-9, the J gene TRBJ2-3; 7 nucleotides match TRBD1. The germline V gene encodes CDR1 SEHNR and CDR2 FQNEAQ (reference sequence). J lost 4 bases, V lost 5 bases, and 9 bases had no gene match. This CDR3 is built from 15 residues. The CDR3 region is CASSQDRHTPDTQYF. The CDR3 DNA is TGTGCCAGCAGCCAGGACAGGCACACCCCAGATACGCAGTATTTT.

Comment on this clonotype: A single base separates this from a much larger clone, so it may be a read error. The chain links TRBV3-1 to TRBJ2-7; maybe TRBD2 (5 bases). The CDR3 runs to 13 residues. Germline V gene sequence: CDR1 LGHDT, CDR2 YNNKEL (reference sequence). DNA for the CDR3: TGTGCCGGCAGCCACCAACTAGAGTACGAGCAGTACTTC. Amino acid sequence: CAGSHQLEYEQYF.

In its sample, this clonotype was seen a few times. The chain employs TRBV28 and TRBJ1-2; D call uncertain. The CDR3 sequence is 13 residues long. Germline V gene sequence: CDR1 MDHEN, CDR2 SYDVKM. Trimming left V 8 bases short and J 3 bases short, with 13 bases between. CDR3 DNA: TGTGCCAGCTGTTATAGGGCCGACTATGGCTACACCTTC. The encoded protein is CASCYRADYGYTF.